This TCR beta chain was recorded in a study of T cell changes during pregnancy in multiple sclerosis. The CDR3 runs to 15 residues. Germline CDR1 LNHDA, CDR2 SQIVND (reference sequence). With V trimmed by 6 bases and J by 4 bases, 6 bases remained unmatched. The data were produced by immunoSEQ multiplex PCR, yet TCRdb's version contains in-frame clones alone and is incomplete. The repertoire holds about 79,000 clones, with just over 90% as singletons. This material consisted of peripheral blood, taken in the second trimester of pregnancy. V and J are TRBV19 and TRBJ2-2; 9 bases map to TRBD1. This clonotype was obtained from a female donor in good health, enrolled as a control in a pregnancy study. The CDR3 sequence: CASRATGGGTGELFF. The CDR3 DNA reads as TGTGCCAGTAGGGCGACAGGGGGAGGCACCGGGGAGCTGTTTTTT.